The 11 T cell receptor beta chains reported below all come from one sample, sequenced in a study of shared clonotypes between healthy human individuals. Libraries were prepared by immunoSEQ multiplex PCR; TCRdb keeps only in-frame clonotypes and omits some of them. The sample records a few million clones, around 93% being singletons. The sequenced material came from naive CD4+ T cells from PBMCs. Specified subset: CD45RA+ positively selected. The origin of the receptors is a man aged 18 to 30 in good health. Some clones in this sample may be carry-over from other donors' samples.

CDR3 residues: CASSSPRAPLSTDTQYF. The DNA for the CDR3 is TGTGCCAGCAGCTCCCCCCGAGCGCCACTGAGCACAGATACGCAGTATTTT. J is TRBJ2-3 and V is TRBV7-6; D uncertain. Per the germline V gene, CDR1 is SGHVS and CDR2 is FNYEAQ. Trimming cost V 4 bases and J 0 bases, with 17 bases left between them. The CDR3 totals 17 residues.

This chain uses TRBV6-4 with TRBJ2-1, with TRBD2 matching over 9 bases. The CDR3 loop spans 16 amino acids. The J segment lost 4 bases and the V segment lost 6 bases, leaving 10 bases of the junction unmatched. CDR1 MRHNA and CDR2 SNTAGT come from the germline V gene. The chain's CDR3 is CASSRIAGVGYNEQFF. In DNA form, the CDR3 reads TGTGCCAGCAGCCGGATAGCGGGAGTGGGATACAATGAGCAGTTCTTC.

The chain recombines TRBV7-2 with TRBJ2-1; D is ambiguous. CDR3 size: 16 residues. The V end lost 2 bases, the J end lost 0 bases, and 11 bases lay between the germline ends. Germline CDR1 SGHTA, CDR2 FQGNSA. CDR3 bases: TGTGCCAGCAGCTTATTTGTCCTAGACTCCTACAATGAGCAGTTCTTC. It codes for CASSLFVLDSYNEQFF. The whole variable domain, remainder taken from reference TRBV7-2 and TRBJ2-1, is GAGVSQSPSNKVTEKGKDVELRCDPISGHTALYWYRQSLGQGLEFLIYFQGNSAPDKSGLPSDRFSAERTGGSVSTLTIQRTQQEDSAVYLCASSLFVLDSYNEQFFGPGTRLTVL.

As to this clone: The same CDR3 also results from other DNA sequences found in this sample. This chain connects TRBV18 to TRBJ2-5, with D perhaps given as TRBD1 or TRBD2 (5 bases each). The CDR3 is 14 amino acids. From germline, CDR1 is KGHSH and CDR2 LQKENI. V shed 3 bases and J shed 4 bases, with 12 bases lying between them. The CDR3 loop reads CASSPGTPRETQYF. In DNA form, the CDR3 reads TGTGCCAGCTCACCTGGGACGCCTCGAGAGACCCAGTACTTC.

This clone has just a few counts. The rearrangement uses TRBV2 and TRBJ1-1; D is undetermined. The V end lost 7 bases, the J end lost 10 bases, and 16 bases lay between the germline ends. The CDR3 has 12 residues. In germline, CDR1 is SNHLY, CDR2 FYNNEI. CDR3 DNA sequence: TGTGCCAGCAATACCCTACCCTGGGGAGCTTTCTTT. Its protein product is CASNTLPWGAFF.

V usage is TRBV15 and J usage is TRBJ2-7, with 7 positions matching TRBD2. V lost 5 bases and J lost 4; bases outside the gene matches: 8. The CDR3 consists of 14 residues. CDR1 LNHNV and CDR2 YYDKDF come from the germline V gene (reference sequence). CDR3 sequence: CATSQTSWTYEQYF. CDR3 coding DNA: TGTGCCACCAGCCAGACTAGCTGGACTTACGAGCAGTACTTC.

The CDR3 protein is CASSGTGSLNTEAFF. DNA for the CDR3: TGTGCCTCATCCGGGACAGGAAGTTTGAACACTGAAGCTTTCTTT. The genes are TRBV6-6 and TRBJ1-1; TRBD1 agrees at 8 bases. From germline, CDR1 is MNHNY and CDR2 SVGAGI (reference sequence). J gave up 0 bases and V 11 bases, and 11 bases lay outside the gene matches. The CDR3 is 15 amino acids.

The V call is TRBV5-1, the J call TRBJ2-2; 10 bases are shared with TRBD1. CDR3 length: 16 residues. Unmatched junction bases numbered 10, after V lost 7 bases and J lost 4 bases. From germline, CDR1 is SGHRS and CDR2 YFSETQ. The CDR3 sequence is CASQRQGAPSTGELFF. In DNA, the CDR3 is TGCGCCAGCCAAAGACAGGGGGCGCCGTCCACCGGGGAGCTGTTTTTT.

DNA for the CDR3: TGCGCCAGCAGCTTGGAACCCGCGACCAGGAATGAAAAACTGTTTTTT. Its translation: CASSLEPATRNEKLFF. V usage is TRBV5-1 and J usage is TRBJ1-4, with D uncertain. Per germline, CDR1 SGHRS and CDR2 YFSETQ. V lost 0 bases and J lost 5, with 14 bases in between. The CDR3 is 16 residues long.

Points on this clone: The junction does not match germline at one end; this may be a read error. This rearrangement joins TRBV7-9 to TRBJ2-1; weak D call: TRBD2 (5 bases). The CDR3 totals 12 residues. Germline V gene lookup returns CDR1 SEHNR and CDR2 FQNEAQ (reference sequence). CDR3: CASSPDYGSAIF. In DNA, the CDR3 is TGTGCCAGCAGCCCAGACTACGGGTCTGCAATCTTC. The full variable domain, with the rest looked up from reference TRBV7-9 and TRBJ2-1, is DTGVSQNPRHKITKRGQNVTFRCDPISEHNRLYWYRQTLGQGPEFLTYFQNEAQLEKSRLLSDRFSAERPKGSFSTLEIQRTEQGDSAMYLCASSPDYGSAIFGPGTRLTVL.

Concerning this clone: This specimen includes other DNA sequences encoding the same CDR3. The chain couples TRBV7-2 to TRBJ2-2; 7 bases fit TRBD1. Looked up from germline, CDR1 is SGHTA and CDR2 is FQGNSA. The V gene end was trimmed by 6 bases and the J gene end by 2 bases; junction bases not matched to a gene: 6. CDR3 length: 15 amino acids. This CDR3 reads CASRRTGTNTGELFF. The CDR3 nucleotides read TGTGCCAGCAGACGGACAGGAACAAACACCGGGGAGCTGTTTTTT.